The 20 T cell receptor beta chains listed next were all sequenced from one sample in a study of T cell responses to AZD1222 COVID-19 vaccine. The data were produced by immunoSEQ multiplex PCR, yet TCRdb's version contains in-frame clones alone and is incomplete. The data hold about 190,000 clones, with under 95% observed a single time. Here the sequenced sample was peripheral blood, taken on day 0 of AZD1222 vaccination. Receptors originate from an adult in good health.

This chain connects TRBV3-1 (or the pseudogene TRBV3-2) to TRBJ2-2; 10 bases line up with TRBD2. The CDR3 has 18 amino acids. In germline, CDR1 is LGHDT, CDR2 YNNKEL (reference sequence). V lost 1 base, J lost 4 bases, and 9 bases stayed unmatched. The CDR3 region is CASSQGGLAGVVTGELFF. DNA for the CDR3: TGTGCCAGCAGCCAAGGTGGCCTAGCGGGAGTTGTCACCGGGGAGCTGTTTTTT.

The J gene is TRBJ2-7, the V gene TRBV6-6, with a weak D call TRBD1 (6 bases). This CDR3 is 12 amino acids long. Germline assignment: CDR1 MNHNY and CDR2 SVGAGI (reference sequence). The V gene lost 7 bases and the J gene lost 5 bases, with 12 bases spanning the gap. CDR3 sequence reads: CASTTGTHEQYF. The CDR3 DNA follows: TGTGCCAGCACCACAGGGACCCACGAGCAGTACTTC.

J is TRBJ2-3 and V is TRBV15; maybe TRBD1 (7 bases). Germline V gene sequence: CDR1 LNHNV, CDR2 YYDKDF (reference sequence). Between the trimmed V and J ends, which lost 1 base and 7 bases, there was a span of 18 bases. The CDR3 runs 16 residues. This chain's CDR3 is CATSRGGGTAYYTQYF. DNA for the CDR3: TGTGCCACCAGCAGAGGAGGGGGGACAGCCTACTATACGCAGTATTTT.

Only one count was recorded for this clone. This chain links TRBV27 with TRBJ2-1, with D tentatively TRBD2 (6 bases). Germline assignment: CDR1 MNHEY and CDR2 SMNVEV (reference sequence). The CDR3 contains 15 residues. V was clipped by 2 bases and J by 0 bases, with 8 bases between them. CDR3 coding DNA: TGTGCCAGCAGTTTAGACGGGAGCTCCTACAATGAGCAGTTCTTC. Its protein product is CASSLDGSSYNEQFF.

This chain links TRBV6-4 with TRBJ2-1; D tentatively reads TRBD1 or TRBD2 (5 bases each). This CDR3 contains 14 residues. V lost 4 bases to trimming and J lost 5 bases, with 12 bases between them. Germline CDR1 MRHNA, CDR2 SNTAGT. CDR3 DNA: TGTGCCAGCAGTGTAGGGGACGGTAACAATGAGCAGTTCTTC. Its protein is CASSVGDGNNEQFF.

The rearrangement links TRBV5-1 to TRBJ2-5; 7 bases are a match to TRBD2. Germline values: CDR1 SGHRS, CDR2 YFSETQ. V was pared by 1 base and J by 4 bases, with 7 bases of the junction left unmatched. The length of the CDR3 is 15 residues. Written as DNA, the CDR3 is TGCGCCAGCAGCTTGATTGGCGGGAGAAGAGAGACCCAGTACTTC. Residues: CASSLIGGRRETQYF.

The rearrangement links TRBV19 to TRBJ2-2, with D possibly called TRBD1 or TRBD2 (6 bases each). The CDR3 spans 15 residues. The V end was cut by 1 base, the J end by 4 bases, with 10 bases between. Germline V gives CDR1 LNHDA, CDR2 SQIVND (reference sequence). This CDR3 is CASSIGGAPTGELFF. CDR3 coding DNA: TGTGCCAGTAGTATAGGGGGGGCCCCCACCGGGGAGCTGTTTTTT. Using reference TRBV19 and TRBJ2-2 for the parts outside the CDR3, the full variable domain is DGGITQSPKYLFRKEGQNVTLSCEQNLNHDAMYWYRQDPGQGLRLIYYSQIVNDFQKGDIAEGYSVSREKKESFPLTVTSAQKNPTAFYLCASSIGGAPTGELFFGEGSRLTVL.

The rearrangement joins TRBV5-6 to TRBJ2-7; unclear D gene. Trimming pared 0 bases from V and 3 bases from J, leaving 16 bases between. The germline gives CDR1 SGHDT, CDR2 YYEEEE. The CDR3 contains 16 residues. For the CDR3, the DNA is TGTGCCAGCAGCTTGGGGGTTCCCAACCCTAACTACGAGCAGTACTTC. This encodes CASSLGVPNPNYEQYF.

The chain employs TRBV18 and TRBJ1-1; TRBD1 is a possible D gene (6 bases). In germline, CDR1 is KGHSH, CDR2 LQKENI. Trimming removed 5 bases from V and 4 bases from J, with 11 bases in between. The CDR3 is 13 amino acids. CDR3 DNA sequence: TGTGCCAGCTCATCGGGAGGGGGCACTGAAGCTTTCTTT. This translates into CASSSGGGTEAFF.

The chain has TRBV6-1 and TRBJ1-2, with TRBD1 matching over 9 bases. This CDR3 region has 15 residues. The trim removed 0 bases at V and 8 bases at J, leaving 7 bases unmatched. Germline V gives CDR1 MNHNS, CDR2 SASEGT. CDR3 in amino acids: CASSEARDRVFGYTF. The CDR3 coding sequence is TGTGCCAGCAGTGAAGCGCGGGACAGGGTTTTCGGCTACACCTTC.

The gene calls are TRBV10-3 and TRBJ1-2; TRBD1 agrees at 9 bases. V shed 3 bases and J 5 bases; nucleotides not matched to a gene: 16. CDR3 size: 18 residues. Germline assignment: CDR1 ENHRY and CDR2 SYGVKD. For the CDR3, the DNA is TGTGCCATCAGTGAACATGACCGGTGGGACAGGGAAGGGTATGGCTACACCTTC. This encodes CAISEHDRWDREGYGYTF.

This clone was counted a few times. The rearrangement joins TRBV27 to TRBJ1-2, with no clear D. The CDR3 length is 13 residues. Germline assignment: CDR1 MNHEY and CDR2 SMNVEV (reference sequence). The V and J ends lost 5 bases and 0 bases respectively, with 7 bases between them. The CDR3 reads CASSARANYGYTF. CDR3 DNA sequence: TGTGCCAGCAGTGCGAGAGCTAACTATGGCTACACCTTC.

The chain couples TRBV9 to TRBJ2-7; D gene uncertain. Germline lookup yields CDR1 SGDLS and CDR2 YYNGEE. The CDR3 covers 10 residues. The V end lost 2 bases, the J end lost 13 bases, and 10 bases lay between the germline ends. The DNA of the CDR3 is TGTGCCAGCAGCGTCCGGGTTCGTTACTTC. Protein product: CASSVRVRYF.

This clone was seen just once. The CDR3 nucleotides read TGTGCCAGCAGTGATTTTGGGGTGGGCTCCTACAATGAGCAGTTCTTC. Amino acids: CASSDFGVGSYNEQFF. The J gene is TRBJ2-1, the V gene TRBV2; D is ambiguous. Trimming removed 3 bases at V and 0 bases at J, with 12 bases between. From germline, CDR1 is SNHLY and CDR2 FYNNEI. The CDR3 has 16 residues.

The chain employs TRBV29-1 and TRBJ2-7, with D perhaps TRBD1 or TRBD2 (5 bases each). V dropped 5 bases and J dropped 0 bases, with 11 bases sitting between them. CDR3 length: 13 amino acids. Looked up from germline, CDR1 is SQVTM and CDR2 is ANQGSEA. CDR3 sequence: CSVFWDVSYEQYF. The CDR3 region has the DNA TGCAGCGTTTTTTGGGACGTCTCCTACGAGCAGTACTTC.

J is TRBJ1-1 and V is TRBV9, with D possibly being TRBD1 (5 bases). There are 14 residues in the CDR3. Trimming stripped 6 bases from V and 4 bases from J, with 16 bases between. Germline V lookup: CDR1 SGDLS, CDR2 YYNGEE. The chain's CDR3 is CASTFTAGGTEAFF. DNA of the CDR3: TGTGCCAGCACCTTTACGGCCGGGGGCACTGAAGCTTTCTTT.

The J gene is TRBJ1-2, the V gene TRBV4-3, with D unclear. Germline lookup yields CDR1 LGHNA and CDR2 YSLEER. V was clipped by 0 bases and J by 4 bases, with 15 bases between them. CDR3 length equals 16 residues. As DNA, the CDR3 is TGCGCCAGCAGCCAAGATGGCGCCAGGCTGGTCTATGGCTACACCTTC. Translating gives CASSQDGARLVYGYTF.

The chain joins TRBV9 to TRBJ1-2; the D gene is possibly TRBD1 (5 bases). The germline gives CDR1 SGDLS, CDR2 YYNGEE. This CDR3 has 13 residues. V was cut by 5 bases and J by 6 bases, with 14 bases left in between. The CDR3, as DNA: TGTGCCAGCAGGGGACTTACTGAGGATGGCTACACCTTC. Translation: CASRGLTEDGYTF.

This clone was observed a few times. The rearrangement links TRBV7-8 to TRBJ1-2, with 10 bases lining up with TRBD1. With 3 bases clipped from V and 0 bases from J, the junction kept 7 bases outside the gene matches. Germline V gene sequence: CDR1 SGHVS, CDR2 FQNEAQ. This CDR3 region has 17 residues. The CDR3 coding sequence is TGTGCCAGCAGCTTCTACGGCGGGACAGGGGCTAACTATGGCTACACCTTC. Translated, it gives CASSFYGGTGANYGYTF.

The chain has TRBV25-1 and TRBJ2-3, with a weak D call TRBD2 (5 bases). V dropped 10 bases and J dropped 11 bases, with 19 bases sitting between them. The CDR3 covers 12 residues. The germline V gene encodes CDR1 MGHDK and CDR2 SYGVNS. In DNA, the CDR3 is TGTGCCACCGAGGACTCCCCGCATCGGCAGTATTTT. This encodes CATEDSPHRQYF.